This TCR beta chain was identified in a study of T cells in Graves' hyperthyroidism and ophthalmopathy. Between the trimmed V and J ends, which lost 2 bases and 6 bases, there was a span of 11 bases. CDR3 length: 13 amino acids. Germline V gives CDR1 SGHKS, CDR2 YYEKEE (reference sequence). TCR beta CDR3 regions were amplified from RNA transcripts. An initial round of RT-PCR targeting the TCR CDR3 relied on the HTBI primer set. One entry per CDR3 protein, called by TCRdb with MiXCR from the multiplex PCR reads. Of roughly 720,000 distinct CDR3 sequences listed, roughly a sixth are singletons. The sample comprised blood. This chain connects TRBV5-5 to TRBJ1-1; D is ambiguous. This clonotype originated in a man between 50 and 59 years old with Graves' hyperthyroidism. CDR3 residues: CASSLIIAAEAFF. For the CDR3, the DNA is TGTGCCAGCAGCTTAATTATTGCCGCTGAAGCTTTCTTT.